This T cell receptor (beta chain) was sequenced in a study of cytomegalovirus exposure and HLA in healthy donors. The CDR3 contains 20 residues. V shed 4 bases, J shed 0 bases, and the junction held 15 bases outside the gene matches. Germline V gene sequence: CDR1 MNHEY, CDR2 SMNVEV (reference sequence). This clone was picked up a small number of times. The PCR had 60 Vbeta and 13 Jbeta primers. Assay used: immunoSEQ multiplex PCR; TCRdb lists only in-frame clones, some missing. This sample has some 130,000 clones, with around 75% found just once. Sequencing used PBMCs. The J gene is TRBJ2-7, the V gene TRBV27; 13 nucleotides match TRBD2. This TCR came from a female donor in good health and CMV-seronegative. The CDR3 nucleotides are TGTGCCAGCAGTTCTATCCCCGCACCTTGGACTAGCGGGAGCTCCTACGAGCAGTACTTC. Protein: CASSSIPAPWTSGSSYEQYF.